This T cell receptor beta chain was recovered during a study of B cell selection in AIRE deficiency. Study conclusions and caveats: About 33% of healthy-donor shared Treg TCRbeta sequences appeared in patient Tconv cells.

Some clones are missing from TCRdb's copy, which holds only in-frame ones; the method was immunoSEQ multiplex PCR. The sample consists of 4,700 or so clones, approximately 89% of them appearing once. With V trimmed by 2 bases and J by 2 bases, 0 bases remained unmatched. The CDR3 contains 15 residues. Germline V gives CDR1 SGHTA, CDR2 FQGNSA. Regarding this clone: As yet, its antigen is unknown.

Regulatory T cells were sorted as CD4+CD25hiCD127low/negative cells. This clonotype was obtained from a human donor with AIRE deficiency. The rearrangement links TRBV7-2 to TRBJ2-6; TRBD1 agrees at 7 bases. What was sequenced was Tregs sorted from PBMCs. For the CDR3, the DNA is TGTGCCAGCAGCTTACAGGGGGCTGGGGCCAACGTCCTGACTTTC. This gives the protein CASSLQGAGANVLTF.